This entry features one TCR beta chain sequence. V dropped 5 bases and J dropped 5 bases, with 6 bases sitting between them. CDR1 and CDR2 (germline): SGHTA, FQGNSA. The CDR3 is made up of 11 amino acids. This sample was taken from a study of OX40 agonist ivuxolimab in advanced cancers. For the study at large: Ivuxolimab is an agonistic anti-OX40 (CD134) antibody, and patients were treated with it. The study gave patients intravenous ivuxolimab at 0.01 to 10 mg/kg every 2 weeks. Allowance was made for prior anti-PD-1, anti-PD-L1 or anti-CTLA-4 therapy, and approximately 41% had some. Partial responses were recorded for three patients, including one with hepatocellular carcinoma and two with cutaneous melanoma.

Clones were read by immunoSEQ multiplex PCR, and TCRdb kept only the in-frame ones, dropping some. This sample has roughly 64,000 clones, with roughly 80% found just once. This receptor was obtained from an adult with an advanced solid tumor such as melanoma, head and neck, liver or kidney cancer. The sequencing here drew on CD4+ or CD8+ T cells sorted from blood, taken in a trial of the OX40 agonist ivuxolimab. The chain carries TRBV7-2 and TRBJ2-5; D remains ambiguous. The CDR3 region is CASSSTETQYF. CDR3 nucleotide sequence: TGTGCCAGCAGCAGTACGGAGACCCAGTACTTC.